Listed below are T cell receptor beta chains from one sample, sequenced in a study of regulatory T cells in long-lasting Graves disease. A single record per CDR3 protein comes from TCRdb applying MiXCR to the multiplex PCR reads. Seen here are over 250,000 distinct CDR3 sequences, 20% to 25% observed once, and the top ten hold 56%. The source material was peripheral blood mononuclear cells (PBMCs), sampled when the disease was refractory, from a patient treated with antithyroid drugs. All receptors derive from a female donor with Graves disease. Each CDR3 is given with its conserved first and last residue. The order of the fields is CDR3 protein, CDR3 DNA, D gene, J gene, V gene, clone size. D genes are given only for firm matches. Clone size is shown for a subset of rows, as once, few, many or a class of expanded clone.

CASSQRRTESNQPQHF,TGTGCCAGCAGCCAAAGACGGACGGAAAGCAATCAGCCCCAGCATTTT,.,TRBJ1-5,TRBV5-5,few
CASSSNPGQEAFF,TGTGCCAGCAGTTCAAACCCGGGACAGGAAGCTTTCTTT,TRBD1,TRBJ1-1,TRBV27,many
CASKGAGGVNVLTF,TGTGCCAGCAAGGGGGCGGGTGGGGTCAACGTCCTGACTTTC,TRBD1,TRBJ2-6,TRBV6-1,once
CASSEGQGTQYF,TGTGCCAGCAGCGAAGGCCAGGGTACGCAGTATTTT,.,TRBJ2-3,TRBV11-2,.
CASKYLRNQPQHF,TGTGCCAGCAAGTACCTGAGGAATCAGCCCCAGCATTTT,.,TRBJ1-5,TRBV28,many
CAISEGGGGNSPLHF,TGTGCCATCAGTGAAGGGGGAGGAGGTAATTCACCCCTCCACTTT,.,TRBJ1-6,TRBV10-3,few
CASSINILARGDKNIQYF,TGTGCCAGCAGTATCAACATACTAGCGAGAGGTGACAAAAACATTCAGTACTTC,TRBD2,TRBJ2-4,TRBV6-1,few
CASSANSLYSNQPQHF,TGTGCCAGCAGTGCTAACAGCTTGTATAGCAATCAGCCCCAGCATTTT,.,TRBJ1-5,TRBV2,many
CASSPTSGAQETQYF,TGTGCCAGCTCACCTACTAGCGGGGCACAAGAGACCCAGTACTTC,TRBD2,TRBJ2-5,TRBV18,.
CASSQGLVVSGELFF,TGTGCCAGCAGTCAGGGACTAGTGGTATCCGGGGAGCTGTTTTTT,TRBD2,TRBJ2-2,TRBV6-1,.
CASSLMGGYNSPLHF,TGTGCCAGCAGTTTAATGGGGGGGTATAATTCACCCCTCCACTTT,.,TRBJ1-6,TRBV27,many
CASSSPLGLVNTDTQYF,TGTGCCAGCAGTTCCCCCTTGGGACTAGTCAATACAGATACGCAGTATTTT,TRBD2,TRBJ2-3,TRBV28,many
CASSPWVVYEQYF,TGTGCCAGCAGCCCGTGGGTAGTCTACGAGCAGTACTTC,.,TRBJ2-7,TRBV7-8,many
CASSESGRDYEQYF,TGCGCCAGCAGTGAGTCGGGTAGGGACTACGAGCAGTACTTC,.,TRBJ2-7,TRBV10-1,.
CASIPLAGDPEQYF,TGTGCCAGCATCCCATTGGCAGGGGACCCCGAGCAGTACTTC,.,TRBJ2-7,TRBV6-1,.
CAMQTALNTEAFF,TGTGCCATGCAGACAGCCTTGAACACTGAAGCTTTCTTT,.,TRBJ1-1,TRBV11-3,many
CASSPGPTGRETQYF,TGTGCCAGCAGCCCAGGGCCAACGGGTCGGGAGACCCAGTACTTC,.,TRBJ2-5,TRBV11-3,few
CASSRDRGPYEQYF,TGCGCCAGCAGCCGGGACAGGGGCCCCTACGAGCAGTACTTC,TRBD1,TRBJ2-7,TRBV18,many
CAWRSHGSSYEQYF,TGTGCCTGGAGGAGTCACGGGAGCTCCTACGAGCAGTACTTC,.,TRBJ2-7,TRBV30,.
CASSPGLAAGEQFF,TGTGCCAGCAGTCCAGGACTAGCGGCGGGTGAGCAGTTCTTC,TRBD2,TRBJ2-1,TRBV28,.
CASSPGGFQETQYF,TGTGCCAGCAGCCCAGGGGGTTTTCAAGAGACCCAGTACTTC,TRBD1,TRBJ2-5,TRBV7-8,many
CASKLGVGNSYEQYF,TGTGCCAGCAAACTGGGGGTGGGAAACTCCTACGAGCAGTACTTC,.,TRBJ2-7,TRBV28,many